This T cell receptor beta chain was sequenced in a study of CD8 T cells in ankylosing spondylitis. Study-wide results and caveats: Within ankylosing spondylitis blood, a TCR beta motif made up of under 10 highly homologous variants appeared to be characteristic.

The CDR3 is 14 residues long. Germline V gives CDR1 SGHRS, CDR2 YFSETQ. Trimming pared 4 bases from V and 2 bases from J, leaving 13 bases between. To note about this clonotype: Antigen: not known.

TCRdb independently ran MiXCR on the 5' RACE reads; one entry per CDR3 protein. The table shows 210,000 or so distinct CDR3 sequences, with 7.5% to 9.5% occurring only once. The sequenced material came from blood, either unsorted or a sorted T cell fraction (not recorded which). The chain combines TRBV5-1 with TRBJ2-7; either TRBD1 or TRBD2 may fit D (5 bases each). The receptor comes from a female donor with ankylosing spondylitis or in good health (not recorded which). In DNA form, the CDR3 reads TGCGCCAGCAGCCACAGAGGGGAAGCCTACGAGCAGTACTTC. Protein product: CASSHRGEAYEQYF.